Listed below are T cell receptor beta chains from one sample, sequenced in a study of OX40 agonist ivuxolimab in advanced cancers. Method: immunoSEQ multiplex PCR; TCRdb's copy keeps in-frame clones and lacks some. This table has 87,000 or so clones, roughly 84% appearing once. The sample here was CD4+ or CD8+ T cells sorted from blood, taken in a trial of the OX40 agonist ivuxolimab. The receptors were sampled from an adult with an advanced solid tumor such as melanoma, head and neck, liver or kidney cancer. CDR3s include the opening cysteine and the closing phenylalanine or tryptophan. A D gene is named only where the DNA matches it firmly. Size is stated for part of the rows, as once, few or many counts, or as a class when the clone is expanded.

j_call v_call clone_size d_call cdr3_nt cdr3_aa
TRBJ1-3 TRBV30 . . TGTGCCTGGGTAATCTTTGGAAACACCATATATTTT CAWVIFGNTIYF
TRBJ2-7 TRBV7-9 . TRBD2 TGTGCCAGCAGCTCATATTATAGCGGGAGCAAAGGCGAGCAGTACTTC CASSSYYSGSKGEQYF
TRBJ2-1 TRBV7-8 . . TGTGCCAGCAGCTTAGCCCGGGTCCTCTCCTACAATGAGCAGTTCTTC CASSLARVLSYNEQFF
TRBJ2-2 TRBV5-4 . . TGTGCCAGCAGCTTGGCTTGGACAGCGAACACCGGGGAGCTGTTTTTT CASSLAWTANTGELFF
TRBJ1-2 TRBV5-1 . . TGCGCCAGCAGCTTGGATATGGGCCACTATGGCTACACCTTC CASSLDMGHYGYTF
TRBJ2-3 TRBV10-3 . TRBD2 TGTGCCATCAGTGAAAGGCGGGAGTCAGATACGCAGTATTTT CAISERRESDTQYF
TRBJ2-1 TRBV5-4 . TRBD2 TGTGCCAGCAGCGGGACTAGAGGCAATGAGCAGTTCTTC CASSGTRGNEQFF
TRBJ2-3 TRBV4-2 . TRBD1 TGTGCCAGCAGCCGCTCTACAGGGGGCACAGATACGCAGTATTTT CASSRSTGGTDTQYF
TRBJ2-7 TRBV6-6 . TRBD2 TGTGCCAGCAGCGACTGGTCAGGGCGGGAGAGATACGAGCAGTACTTC CASSDWSGRERYEQYF
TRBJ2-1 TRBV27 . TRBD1 TGTGCCAGCAGTTGGTTGTCCGGGACAGGGAACAATGAGCAGTTCTTC CASSWLSGTGNNEQFF
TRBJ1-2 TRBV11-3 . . TGTGCCAGCAGCTTCATCGGGGCTCCCAACTATGGCTACACCTTC CASSFIGAPNYGYTF
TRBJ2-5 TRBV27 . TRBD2 TGTGCCAGCCGAACAAAAGAGAGGGGACTAGGGACTGGGGAGACCCAGTACTTC CASRTKERGLGTGETQYF
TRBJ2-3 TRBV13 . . TGTGCCAGCGCGACCCGGGCGGAGGGGGTAGATACGCAGTATTTT CASATRAEGVDTQYF
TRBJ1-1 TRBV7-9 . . TGTGCCAGCAGCTCCCGACACAGGACTGAAGCTTTCTTT CASSSRHRTEAFF
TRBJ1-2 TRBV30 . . TGTGCCTGGAGAAAGGGGGGCTACACCTTC CAWRKGGYTF
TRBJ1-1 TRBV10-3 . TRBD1 TGTGCCATCAGAGAAAGGGGGCTTTCCCTCGCTTTCTTT CAIRERGLSLAFF
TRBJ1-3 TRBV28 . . TGTGCCAGCACTGAGAGGGGGGGAAACACCATATATTTT CASTERGGNTIYF
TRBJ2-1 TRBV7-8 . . TGTGCCAGCAGCTTTGTCGTGGGGCAGCAGTTCTTC CASSFVVGQQFF
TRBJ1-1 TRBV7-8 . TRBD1 TGTGCCAGCAGCTTAGATCAGGACAGGGAGGCTTTCTTT CASSLDQDREAFF
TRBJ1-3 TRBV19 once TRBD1 TGTGCCAGTAGTACGACAGGGGAGAGTGGAAACACCATATATTTT CASSTTGESGNTIYF
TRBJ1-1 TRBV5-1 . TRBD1 TGCGCCAGCTTTTCTCAACAGGGGGCCGACACTGAAGCTTTCTTT CASFSQQGADTEAFF
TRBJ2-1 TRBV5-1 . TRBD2 TGCGCCAGCAGCTTCTCGAGCGGGATAGTAAATGAGCAGTTCTTC CASSFSSGIVNEQFF
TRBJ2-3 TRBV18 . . TGTGCCAGCTCAAGGGCGGAGCCCAGGGGGCAGTATTTT CASSRAEPRGQYF
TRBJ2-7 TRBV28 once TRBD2 TGTGCCAGCAGTTCCGCGGCATGGGCGGGGGTCTACGAGCAGTACTTC CASSSAAWAGVYEQYF
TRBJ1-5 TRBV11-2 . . TGTGCCAGCAGTTTAGGGGTCAATCAGCCCCAGCATTTT CASSLGVNQPQHF
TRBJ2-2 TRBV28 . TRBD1 TGTGCCAGCAGTCGCTACAGGGGGGAAAACACCGGGGAGCTGTTTTTT CASSRYRGENTGELFF